Detailed here is one TCR beta chain. The germline V gene encodes CDR1 SGHVS and CDR2 FNYEAQ. This CDR3 region has 18 residues. After removal of 0 bases from V and 5 bases from J, the junction contained 10 bases not matched to a gene. The sample belongs to a study of cytomegalovirus exposure and HLA in healthy donors. The assay was immunoSEQ multiplex PCR, and TCRdb's table has in-frame clones only and misses some. The data contain fewer than 350,000 clones, around 87% of them singletons. This chain joins TRBV7-6 and TRBJ1-1; TRBD1 matches at 12 bases. The sequence came from a woman between 18 and 29 years old in good health and CMV-seronegative. The sequenced material came from PBMCs. In DNA form, the CDR3 reads TGTGCCAGCAGCTTAGCGCTGGGACAGGGGGCTCCAAGGACTGAAGCTTTCTTT. Its translation is CASSLALGQGAPRTEAFF.